These 8 T cell receptor beta chains originate from one sample sequenced in a study of cytomegalovirus exposure and HLA in healthy donors. PCR involved 60 Vbeta and 13 Jbeta primers. The assay was immunoSEQ multiplex PCR, and TCRdb's table has in-frame clones only and misses some. The data hold 150,000 to 180,000 clones, with roughly 74% observed a single time. The sample comprised PBMCs. Receptors originate from a man younger than 30 in good health and CMV-seronegative.

Comments on this clone: Compared with germline, one end of the junction differs, possibly owing to a read error. The gene calls are TRBV11-1 and TRBJ1-4, with 7 bases identical to TRBD1. CDR1 is SGHAT, CDR2 FQDESV, per germline (reference sequence). This CDR3 region has 12 residues. The CDR3 protein is CASSRDSKNLFF. In DNA form, the CDR3 reads TGTGCCAGCAGCCGGGACAGTAAAAACCTGTTTTTT.

The V gene is TRBV6-1, the J gene TRBJ2-3; TRBD1 is a possible D gene (6 bases). The CDR3 contains 15 residues. Deletions cut 0 bases from V and 0 bases from J, with 7 bases between. Germline CDR1 is MNHNS and CDR2 is SASEGT. The CDR3 coding sequence is TGTGCCAGCAGTGAAGCGGGGACAAGCACAGATACGCAGTATTTT. Its protein is CASSEAGTSTDTQYF.

J is TRBJ2-5 and V is TRBV7-6; perhaps TRBD1 as D (6 bases). Trimming left V 4 bases short and J 4 bases short, with 13 bases between. CDR1 and CDR2 from the germline V gene are SGHVS and FNYEAQ. CDR3 size: 14 residues. The CDR3 DNA reads TGTGCCAGCAGCTCTACAGGGTCGCGAGAGACCCAGTACTTC. Protein product: CASSSTGSRETQYF.

As concerns this clone: Within the sample, other DNA sequences also encode this same CDR3. The chain has TRBV27 and TRBJ2-7; 11 bases fit TRBD1. CDR3 length equals 15 residues. Germline CDR1 is MNHEY and CDR2 is SMNVEV (reference sequence). V was clipped by 4 bases and J by 2 bases; unmatched bases: 4. The CDR3 region is CASSYKGQGAYEQYF. The CDR3 DNA sequence: TGTGCCAGCAGTTATAAGGGACAGGGGGCCTACGAGCAGTACTTC.

The chain recombines TRBV11-2 with TRBJ2-7; D may be TRBD1 (5 bases). CDR3 length equals 15 residues. Germline values: CDR1 SGHAT, CDR2 FQNNGV. V shed 7 bases and J shed 1 base, with 17 bases lying between them. The CDR3 DNA sequence: TGTGCCAGCACCAAGGGGTGGGGTGATTCCTACGAGCAGTACTTC. Translating gives CASTKGWGDSYEQYF. The whole variable domain, remainder taken from reference TRBV11-2 and TRBJ2-7, is EAGVAQSPRYKIIEKRQSVAFWCNPISGHATLYWYQQILGQGPKLLIQFQNNGVVDDSQLPKDRFSAERLKGVDSTLKIQPAKLEDSAVYLCASTKGWGDSYEQYFGPGTRLTVT.

V usage is TRBV9 and J usage is TRBJ1-1, with 9 positions matching TRBD1. CDR3 size: 15 residues. The germline CDR1 and CDR2 sequences are SGDLS and YYNGEE. Unmatched junction bases numbered 5, after V lost 3 bases and J lost 2 bases. The CDR3 nucleotides are TGTGCCAGCAGCGAACGGGACAGGGAAAACACTGAAGCTTTCTTT. Protein sequence: CASSERDRENTEAFF.

This clone has just one count. V usage is TRBV7-9 and J usage is TRBJ1-2; 8 bases are shared with TRBD1. Germline values: CDR1 SEHNR, CDR2 FQNEAQ (reference sequence). Losses at the gene ends were 5 bases for V and 8 bases for J; bases not matched to a gene: 19. The CDR3 consists of 17 residues. The CDR3 DNA reads TGTGCCAGCAGCCCGGGGTCTGCAGGGGGCTATTATGCGGGCTACACCTTC. Translated, it gives CASSPGSAGGYYAGYTF.

This clone appeared once. This CDR3 reads CASSRTGGEGEKLFF. The CDR3, as DNA: TGTGCCAGCAGTAGAACAGGGGGAGAAGGAGAAAAACTGTTTTTT. The chain employs TRBV28 and TRBJ1-4; 8 nucleotides line up with TRBD1. The V segment lost 5 bases and the J segment 8 bases; nucleotides outside the gene matches: 10. Per the germline V gene, CDR1 is MDHEN and CDR2 is SYDVKM. The CDR3 is made up of 15 amino acids.